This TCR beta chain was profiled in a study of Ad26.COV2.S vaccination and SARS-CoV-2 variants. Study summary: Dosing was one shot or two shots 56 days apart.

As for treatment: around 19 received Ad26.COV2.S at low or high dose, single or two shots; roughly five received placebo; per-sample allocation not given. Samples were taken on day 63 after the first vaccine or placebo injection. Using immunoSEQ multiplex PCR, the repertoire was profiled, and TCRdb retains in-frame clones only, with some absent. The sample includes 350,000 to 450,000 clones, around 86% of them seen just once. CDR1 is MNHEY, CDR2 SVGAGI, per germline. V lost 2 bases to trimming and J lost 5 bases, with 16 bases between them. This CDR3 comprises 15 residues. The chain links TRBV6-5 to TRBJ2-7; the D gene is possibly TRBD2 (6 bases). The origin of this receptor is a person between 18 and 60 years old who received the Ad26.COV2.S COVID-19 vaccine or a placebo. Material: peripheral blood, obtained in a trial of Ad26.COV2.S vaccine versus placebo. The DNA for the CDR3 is TGTGCCAGCAGTTACGGCGGCGGGGTCCCCAACGAGCAGTACTTC. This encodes CASSYGGGVPNEQYF.